Below are 30 T cell receptor beta chains sequenced from a single sample in a study of blood T cell repertoires in COVID-19. The assay was immunoSEQ multiplex PCR, and TCRdb's table has in-frame clones only and misses some. The sample includes about 220,000 clones, roughly 75% of them seen just once. Sequenced: peripheral blood. All receptors derive from a woman aged 70-85 years with acute or convalescent COVID-19.

The chain links TRBV5-5 to TRBJ2-7, with D maybe TRBD1 (5 bases). CDR3 length equals 13 residues. The germline V gene has CDR1 SGHKS and CDR2 YYEKEE (reference sequence). The V gene lost 0 bases and the J gene lost 6 bases, with 10 bases spanning the gap. The CDR3 DNA follows: TGTGCCAGCAGCTTGGCCATTGGGGCCGAGCAGTACTTC. This codes for CASSLAIGAEQYF.

The V call is TRBV6-1, the J call TRBJ2-7; TRBD1 is a possible D gene (5 bases). CDR1 MNHNS and CDR2 SASEGT come from the germline V gene. This CDR3 has 13 residues. The CDR3 region is CASSERGSHEQYV. The CDR3 DNA is TGTGCCAGCAGTGAAAGGGGCTCCCACGAGCAGTACGTC.

V is TRBV5-1 and J is TRBJ1-3, with D hard to call. The CDR3 sequence is 16 residues long. Germline V gives CDR1 SGHRS, CDR2 YFSETQ. V was clipped by 4 bases and J by 4 bases, with 18 bases between them. CDR3 bases: TGCGCCAGCAGCCCGGGCCGGGATATGGCCGGAAACACCATATATTTT. This gives the protein CASSPGRDMAGNTIYF.

This rearrangement joins TRBV19 to TRBJ1-6, with D possibly matching TRBD1 (5 bases). The CDR3 contains 16 residues. In germline, CDR1 is LNHDA, CDR2 SQIVND (reference sequence). Trimming shortened V by 3 bases and J by 8 bases, and 17 bases separated the two germline ends. CDR3: CASSMGGTTGDSPLHF. CDR3 coding DNA: TGTGCCAGTAGTATGGGGGGGACGACTGGGGATTCACCCCTCCACTTT.

V is TRBV5-1 and J is TRBJ2-6; 9 bases match TRBD1. The V and J ends lost 5 bases and 2 bases, in that order; junction bases with no gene match: 8. Germline V gene data show CDR1 as SGHRS and CDR2 as YFSETQ. The CDR3 loop spans 17 amino acids. CDR3 sequence (DNA): TGCGCCAGCAGATCCGGACAGGGGAGGGCTGGGGCCAACGTCCTGACTTTC. This codes for CASRSGQGRAGANVLTF. The full variable domain, in which reference TRBV5-1 and TRBJ2-6 provide the parts outside the CDR3, is KAGVTQTPRYLIKTRGQQVTLSCSPISGHRSVSWYQQTPGQGLQFLFEYFSETQRNKGNFPGRFSGRQFSNSRSEMNVSTLELGDSALYLCASRSGQGRAGANVLTFGAGSRLTVL.

CDR3 region: CAWNSGQGHNQPQHF. The CDR3 bases are TGTGCCTGGAATAGCGGACAGGGTCACAATCAGCCCCAGCATTTT. This sequence joins TRBV30 and TRBJ1-5; 8 positions agree with TRBD1. Germline assignment: CDR1 GTSNPN and CDR2 SVGIG (reference sequence). CDR3 length: 15 amino acids. The trim removed 4 bases at V and 3 bases at J, leaving 8 bases unmatched. Together with reference TRBV30 and TRBJ1-5, the CDR3 gives the full variable domain: SQTIHQWPATLVQPVGSPLSLECTVEGTSNPNLYWYRQAAGRGLQLLFYSVGIGQISSEVPQNLSASRPQDRQFILSSKKLLLSDSGFYLCAWNSGQGHNQPQHFGDGTRLSIL.

The rearrangement links TRBV5-6 to TRBJ2-3; D might be TRBD2 (7 bases). CDR1 is SGHDT, CDR2 YYEEEE, per germline. The CDR3 spans 16 residues. The V gene lost 0 bases and the J gene lost 6 bases, with 17 bases spanning the gap. For the CDR3, the DNA is TGTGCCAGCAGCTTGGTCCTCGCGGGGGCGGGGGATACGCAGTATTTT. It codes for CASSLVLAGAGDTQYF.

The chain uses TRBV3-1 (or the pseudogene TRBV3-2) and TRBJ2-5; no reliable D call. There are 12 residues in the CDR3. CDR1 and CDR2 (germline): LGHDT, YNNKEL (reference sequence). V lost 4 bases, J lost 6 bases, and 9 bases lay in between. The CDR3 loop reads CASSLIIQTQYF. The CDR3 DNA reads as TGTGCCAGCAGCCTAATTATCCAGACCCAGTACTTC.

This clone has a handful of counts. The chain couples TRBV11-1 to TRBJ2-3, with 10 positions matching TRBD2. Germline CDR1 and CDR2: SGHAT and FQDESV (reference sequence). The CDR3 sequence is 16 residues long. The V segment lost 1 base and the J segment 1 base; nucleotides outside the gene matches: 2. The CDR3 DNA sequence: TGTGCCAGCAGCTTAGTCCTAGCGGGGGGCACAGATACGCAGTATTTT. Translated: CASSLVLAGGTDTQYF.

The J gene is TRBJ1-4, the V gene TRBV5-6; 10 bases agree with TRBD1. After removal of 2 bases from V and 11 bases from J, the junction contained 6 bases not matched to a gene. Germline loops: CDR1 SGHDT, CDR2 YYEEEE. The CDR3 runs 14 residues. Written as DNA, the CDR3 is TGTGCCAGCAGCTTCCCCGGGACAGGGGTCAAACTGTTTTTT. Translated: CASSFPGTGVKLFF.

The chain is built from TRBV7-6 and TRBJ1-2; TRBD1 matches 7 bases. CDR1 and CDR2 from the germline V gene are SGHVS and FNYEAQ. Trimming at V came to 5 bases and at J to 7 bases, leaving 7 bases not matched to a gene. This CDR3 contains 13 residues. In DNA form, the CDR3 reads TGTGCCAGCAGCAAGACAGGGAACGGTGGCTACACCTTC. It specifies CASSKTGNGGYTF. The variable domain in full, with the rest retrieved from reference TRBV7-6 and TRBJ1-2, is GAGVSQSPRYKVTKRGQDVALRCDPISGHVSLYWYRQALGQGPEFLTYFNYEAQQDKSGLPNDRFSAERPEGSISTLTIQRTEQRDSAMYRCASSKTGNGGYTFGSGTRLTVV.

This clone occurred once. This chain connects TRBV4-1 to TRBJ1-2; perhaps TRBD1 as D (6 bases). V was cut by 3 bases and J by 6 bases, with 11 bases left in between. CDR1 is MGHRA, CDR2 YSYEKL, per germline. The CDR3 loop spans 13 amino acids. CDR3 sequence reads: CASSQLGANGYTF. The CDR3 DNA follows: TGCGCCAGCAGCCAGCTGGGGGCGAATGGCTACACCTTC.

This sequence joins TRBV6-5 and TRBJ1-5; 7 nucleotides align to TRBD1. With 5 bases clipped from V and 6 bases from J, the junction kept 1 base outside the gene matches. Germline V CDR1 and CDR2: MNHEY, SVGAGI. This CDR3 contains 12 residues. CDR3 residues: CASSTGVQPQHF. As DNA, the CDR3 is TGTGCCAGCAGTACAGGGGTTCAGCCCCAGCATTTT.

Only one count was recorded for this clone. This rearrangement joins TRBV3-1 (or the pseudogene TRBV3-2) to TRBJ2-5; a weak D match, TRBD2 (5 bases). Germline V gene sequence: CDR1 LGHDT, CDR2 YNNKEL (reference sequence). V was trimmed by 0 bases and J by 2 bases, leaving 10 bases between them. The CDR3 has 15 amino acids. The CDR3 loop is CASSQDLARQETQYF. CDR3 bases: TGTGCCAGCAGCCAAGATTTAGCGAGGCAAGAGACCCAGTACTTC.

This clone was observed a single time. The J gene is TRBJ2-1, the V gene TRBV29-1, with 9 positions matching TRBD2. With 7 bases clipped from V and 0 bases from J, the junction kept 10 bases outside the gene matches. The CDR3 has 16 residues. Germline V CDR1 and CDR2: SQVTM, ANQGSEA. CDR3 coding DNA: TGCAGCGCTAGCGGGACGTTCGGGAACTCCTACAATGAGCAGTTCTTC. Protein product: CSASGTFGNSYNEQFF.

A remark on this clone: The same CDR3 is also encoded by other DNA sequences in this sample. The V call is TRBV7-3, the J call TRBJ1-1, with D tentatively TRBD1 (5 bases). The germline gives CDR1 SGHTA, CDR2 FQGTGA. The CDR3 is made up of 13 amino acids. Trimming removed 2 bases at V and 2 bases at J, with 6 bases between. The CDR3 loop reads CASSLQGNTEAFF. The CDR3 DNA follows: TGTGCCAGCAGCTTACAGGGTAACACTGAAGCTTTCTTT.

J is TRBJ2-5 and V is TRBV15, with D perhaps TRBD2 (6 bases). The CDR3 is 13 residues long. V gave up 6 bases and J gave up 4 bases, with 12 bases separating them. CDR1 is LNHNV and CDR2 is YYDKDF in the germline V gene (reference sequence). The CDR3 nucleotides read TGTGCCACCAGGGGGAGGTTCGGAGAGACCCAGTACTTC. Residues: CATRGRFGETQYF.

The count of this clone is one. The chain is built from TRBV4-1 and TRBJ1-4; D is ambiguous. V shed 1 base and J shed 5 bases, with 14 bases lying between them. The CDR3 is 16 residues long. Germline-derived CDR1 and CDR2 are MGHRA and YSYEKL. CDR3 in amino acids: CASSQGRTARNEKLFF. The CDR3 coding sequence is TGCGCCAGCAGCCAAGGACGGACTGCACGAAATGAAAAACTGTTTTTT.

This chain uses TRBV6-4 with TRBJ2-2; D is unclear. The length of the CDR3 is 14 residues. Trimming took 2 bases from V and 0 from J, leaving 4 bases between them. CDR1 and CDR2 from the germline V gene are MRHNA and SNTAGT. CDR3 residues: CASSDQANTGELFF. The CDR3 region has the DNA TGTGCCAGCAGTGACCAGGCGAACACCGGGGAGCTGTTTTTT.

This sequence joins TRBV6-1 and TRBJ2-7; D call uncertain. V was pared by 1 base and J by 13 bases, with 14 bases between. The CDR3 has 12 amino acids. Germline V gene sequence: CDR1 MNHNS, CDR2 SASEGT. CDR3 bases: TGTGCCAGCAGTGAAGGTAGCCAGAGTCTTTACTTC. Its translation is CASSEGSQSLYF.

The J gene is TRBJ2-7, the V gene TRBV11-2; TRBD2 matches 8 bases. The CDR3 contains 15 residues. The germline CDR1 and CDR2 sequences are SGHAT and FQNNGV. Trimming cost V 5 bases and J 3 bases; bases outside gene matches: 9. The CDR3 protein is CASSLTGGQIYEQYF. The CDR3 DNA reads as TGTGCCAGCAGCCTTACGGGGGGGCAGATCTACGAGCAGTACTTC.

This clone has just a few counts. The chain joins TRBV6-5 to TRBJ1-1, with no clear D. CDR1 MNHEY and CDR2 SVGAGI come from the germline V gene. Deletions cut 0 bases from V and 11 bases from J, with 13 bases between. This CDR3 has 13 residues. The CDR3 loop reads CASSYSYGREAFF. In DNA, the CDR3 is TGTGCCAGCAGTTACTCTTACGGACGGGAGGCTTTCTTT.

This clone was observed at least ten times. J is TRBJ2-1 and V is TRBV18; 7 positions match TRBD1. This CDR3 is 15 amino acids long. V was pared by 0 bases and J by 2 bases, with 1 base of the junction left unmatched. CDR1 and CDR2 from the germline V gene are KGHSH and LQKENI. Here the CDR3 reads CASSPPGTAYNEQFF. CDR3 DNA sequence: TGTGCCAGCTCACCACCGGGGACAGCCTACAATGAGCAGTTCTTC.

The rearrangement links TRBV5-1 to TRBJ2-6; TRBD1 agrees at 11 bases. J lost 2 bases, V lost 1 base, and 2 bases had no gene match. CDR3 length: 17 residues. The germline V gene encodes CDR1 SGHRS and CDR2 YFSETQ. CDR3 DNA: TGCGCCAGCAGCTTGTGGACAGGGGGCGCTGGGGCCAACGTCCTGACTTTC. It translates to CASSLWTGGAGANVLTF.

The V and J genes are TRBV7-2 and TRBJ2-3, with a tentative D call TRBD1 (5 bases). Germline V gene sequence: CDR1 SGHTA, CDR2 FQGNSA. V was cut by 1 base and J by 4 bases, with 9 bases left in between. The CDR3 totals 14 residues. The CDR3 DNA sequence: TGTGCCAGCAGCTTAGATAAGGGGTCAGATACGCAGTATTTT. It yields the protein CASSLDKGSDTQYF.

This chain joins TRBV7-9 and TRBJ2-2; perhaps TRBD2 as D (6 bases). Germline CDR1 reads SEHNR; CDR2 reads FQNEAQ (reference sequence). Trimming cost V 2 bases and J 3 bases, with 7 bases left between them. The CDR3 extends over 14 amino acids. CDR3 sequence: CASSLTGDTGELFF. In DNA form, the CDR3 reads TGTGCCAGCAGCTTAACGGGAGACACCGGGGAGCTGTTTTTT.

The chain carries TRBV7-2 and TRBJ2-7; 7 bases fit TRBD1. The germline V gene has CDR1 SGHTA and CDR2 FQGNSA. The J segment lost 3 bases and the V segment lost 4 bases, leaving 3 bases of the junction unmatched. The CDR3 is 13 residues long. CDR3 in amino acids: CASSSSGGYEQYV. The DNA for the CDR3 is TGTGCCAGCAGCTCATCAGGGGGCTACGAGCAGTACGTC.

The chain joins TRBV19 to TRBJ1-5; no clear D gene. Germline assignment: CDR1 LNHDA and CDR2 SQIVND (reference sequence). Trimming stripped 0 bases from V and 3 bases from J, with 3 bases between. CDR3 length: 13 residues. The CDR3 is CASSIDFNQPQHF. Here the CDR3 DNA reads TGTGCCAGTAGTATAGACTTCAATCAGCCCCAGCATTTT.

This clone was seen a single time. V is TRBV4-1 and J is TRBJ1-4; D is ambiguous. Germline CDR1 MGHRA, CDR2 YSYEKL. This CDR3 spans 14 amino acids. The V and J ends lost 2 bases and 5 bases respectively, with 9 bases between them. Written as DNA, the CDR3 is TGCGCCAGCAGCCAAAGGAACGGGAATGAAAAACTGTTTTTT. It encodes CASSQRNGNEKLFF.

The chain is built from TRBV27 and TRBJ1-5, with D uncertain. This CDR3 comprises 14 residues. CDR1 MNHEY and CDR2 SMNVEV come from the germline V gene (reference sequence). V was pared by 4 bases and J by 0 bases, with 7 bases between. The CDR3 bases are TGTGCCAGCAGTTCTACAGATAGCAATCAGCCCCAGCATTTT. Amino acids: CASSSTDSNQPQHF.